The rows below give T cell receptor beta chains drawn from one sample of a study of regulatory dendritic cells for organ transplantation. Here immunoSEQ multiplex PCR was the method, and the copy in TCRdb shows in-frame clones only, minus some. The repertoire holds over 8,500 clones, with more than 55% as singletons. The specimen was memory CD8+ T cells from blood. Every receptor here comes from a human donor in good health. CDR3s include the opening cysteine and the closing phenylalanine or tryptophan. The D gene is left open where the match is weak. A row's size may be missing; if present it is once, few, many or a size class.

D	size	V	J	DNA	CDR3
TRBD1	-	TRBV2	TRBJ2-5	TGTGCCAGCGAACCGACCGGGACAGGGGTAGAGACCCAGTACTTC	CASEPTGTGVETQYF
-	few	TRBV4-2	TRBJ1-2	TGTGCCAGCAGCCAAGATAGGGGACGGCTGTATGGCTACACCTTC	CASSQDRGRLYGYTF
TRBD2	-	TRBV19	TRBJ2-7	TGTGCCAGTAAACAAGCGGGAGGCGATTCCTACGAGCAGTACTTC	CASKQAGGDSYEQYF
TRBD2	few	TRBV6-4	TRBJ2-1	TGTGCCAGCAGTGAAGAGGGCGGGGGGGCCCACAATGAGCAGTTCTTC	CASSEEGGGAHNEQFF
-	-	TRBV13	TRBJ1-1	TGTGCCAGCAGTTCCCCGGGGCGTATGAACACTGAAGCTTTCTTT	CASSSPGRMNTEAFF
TRBD2	-	TRBV6-6	TRBJ2-1	TGTGCCAGTTTTACTGGGGCGGGAGGGAATGAGCAGTTCTTC	CASFTGAGGNEQFF
-	-	TRBV6-6	TRBJ2-3	TGTGCCAGCAGGATAGAGGGAGGCACAGATACGCAGTATTTT	CASRIEGGTDTQYF
TRBD2	-	TRBV11-2	TRBJ2-7	TGTGCCAGCAGCTCCTGGGGACTAGCGGGGAACTACGAGCAGTACTTC	CASSSWGLAGNYEQYF
-	-	TRBV30	TRBJ1-6	TGTGCCTGGAGCGCAACGGGAGGCGGATATAATTCACCCCTCCACTTT	CAWSATGGGYNSPLHF
TRBD2	-	TRBV6-1	TRBJ2-5	TGTGCCAGCAGTGGAGGACTAGCGGGAGCAGAGACCCAGTACTTC	CASSGGLAGAETQYF
TRBD1	-	TRBV7-3	TRBJ1-2	TGTGCCAGCAGCTTGGGAACAGGGGATGGCTACACCTTC	CASSLGTGDGYTF
-	-	TRBV25-1	TRBJ1-2	TGTGCCAGCAGTGAATTTGAAGGCTACACCTTC	CASSEFEGYTF
TRBD1	-	TRBV4-3	TRBJ2-7	TGCGCCAGCAGCCAAGAGGAAGGGGGCCCCTACGAGCAGTACTTC	CASSQEEGGPYEQYF
-	few	TRBV9	TRBJ1-1	TGTGCCAGCAGCGTAGCAGGGTTTTCGGACACTGAAGCTTTCTTT	CASSVAGFSDTEAFF
-	-	TRBV4-2	TRBJ1-2	TGTGCCAGCAGCCAAGATCTAGGCCTGTCGGGCAGCTACACCTTC	CASSQDLGLSGSYTF
TRBD1	-	TRBV4-2	TRBJ2-7	TGTGCCAGCAGCCACGGACAGGGCTACGAGCAGTACTTC	CASSHGQGYEQYF
-	-	TRBV27	TRBJ2-2	TGTGCCAACGACAAATACACCGGGGAGCTGTTTTTT	CANDKYTGELFF
-	-	TRBV10-3	TRBJ2-7	TGTGCCATCAGTGGCTATAAGGACATATCCTACGAGCAGTACTTC	CAISGYKDISYEQYF
-	-	TRBV4-2	TRBJ1-6	TGTGCCAGCACCGGGGGCGAGAGCTCACCCCTCCACTTT	CASTGGESSPLHF
-	-	TRBV7-6	TRBJ1-1	TGTGCCAGCAGTCGAATGACGACAGACATCATGAACACTGAAGCTTTCTTT	CASSRMTTDIMNTEAFF
TRBD1	-	TRBV6-6	TRBJ2-1	TGTGCCAGCATTCACGGAAGGGACAGGCTTAACAATGAGCAGTTCTTC	CASIHGRDRLNNEQFF
-	-	TRBV9	TRBJ1-5	TGTGCCAGCAGCCCGACAATAACCAATCAGCCCCAGCATTTT	CASSPTITNQPQHF
-	-	TRBV7-8	TRBJ2-1	TGTGCCAGCACCCGCCCCCAGGTCGTCCATGAGCAGTTCTTC	CASTRPQVVHEQFF
-	-	TRBV7-9	TRBJ2-1	TGTGCCAGCAGCTTAGGCTCTAGCAGGGTCAATGAGCAGTTCTTC	CASSLGSSRVNEQFF
TRBD1	-	TRBV5-6	TRBJ2-3	TGTGCCAGCAGCTTGGGTAACAGGGGGCCGACAGATACGCAGTATTTT	CASSLGNRGPTDTQYF
-	-	TRBV27	TRBJ2-1	TGTGCCAGCAGTCCCCTCCAGGCGGGGGAGCAGTTCTTC	CASSPLQAGEQFF
TRBD1	-	TRBV4-3	TRBJ2-7	TGCGCCAGCAGCCGGGGACAGGCGGTCGCGGGCGAGCAGTACTTC	CASSRGQAVAGEQYF
-	-	TRBV19	TRBJ1-2	TGTGCCAGTAGTCCCCAGGGATTTATTTATGGCTACACCTTC	CASSPQGFIYGYTF
-	-	TRBV25-1	TRBJ2-3	TGTGCCAGCAGGGAACCCGGAGTGTTAGGGGCAGATACGCAGTATTTT	CASREPGVLGADTQYF
TRBD1	-	TRBV6-5	TRBJ2-1	TGTGCCAGCCGAAGGACAGGGTTCAGCAATGAGCAGTTCTTC	CASRRTGFSNEQFF
TRBD1	-	TRBV4-3	TRBJ1-4	TGCGCCAGCAGCCAAGATGTCGGCAGGGGGGGTGAAAAACTGTTTTTT	CASSQDVGRGGEKLFF
-	-	TRBV11-2	TRBJ1-1	TGTGCCAGCAGCTTAGTCACAGGTGCTGAAGCTTTCTTT	CASSLVTGAEAFF
-	-	TRBV7-8	TRBJ1-1	TGTGCCAGCAGCTTTCGAGCCGGGCACACTGAAGCTTTCTTT	CASSFRAGHTEAFF
-	-	TRBV7-8	TRBJ1-5	TGTGCCAGCAGCTTAGCCTCCCTTAGGGGTTATCAGCCCCAGCATTTT	CASSLASLRGYQPQHF
-	-	TRBV27	TRBJ2-5	TGTGCCAGCAGTACCCTTCCCGCGTTGGATGAAGAGACCCAGTACTTC	CASSTLPALDEETQYF
-	-	TRBV27	TRBJ1-1	TGTGCCAGCAGTTTAGTGGCGAACACTGAAGCTTTCTTT	CASSLVANTEAFF
-	-	TRBV28	TRBJ2-7	TGTGCCAGCAGCGAGCCGAGCAACTACGAGCAGTACTTC	CASSEPSNYEQYF
TRBD1	-	TRBV7-6	TRBJ2-5	TGTGCCAGCAGCAGGCTTACAGGGGCCAGGGAGACCCAGTACTTC	CASSRLTGARETQYF
TRBD1	-	TRBV6-5	TRBJ1-4	TGTGCCACCTCGGGGACAGTTAATGAAAAACTGTTTTTT	CATSGTVNEKLFF
-	-	TRBV7-4	TRBJ2-7	TGTGCCAGCAGCCGGCGGGCCTACGAGCAGTACTTC	CASSRRAYEQYF
TRBD1	-	TRBV6-4	TRBJ1-1	TGTGCCAGCAGTGACGGGACAGGGGGCACTGAAGCTTTCTTT	CASSDGTGGTEAFF
-	-	TRBV28	TRBJ2-5	TGTGCCAGCAGTTTGGGGTGGGAAGCCCGGGGAGAGACCCAGTACTTC	CASSLGWEARGETQYF
TRBD2	-	TRBV6-1	TRBJ2-5	TGTGCCAGCAGTGAAGCGGGACTAGTCCGAATGGCCCAGTACTTC	CASSEAGLVRMAQYF
TRBD1	-	TRBV7-9	TRBJ2-7	TGTGCCAGCAGTCCCGGGACAGGGGGCGCCGGGCCGGTGAAAGGGCAGTACTTC	CASSPGTGGAGPVKGQYF
-	-	TRBV5-6	TRBJ1-1	TGTGCCAGCAGCTTGTTAGAGGGGAACACTGAAGCTTTCTTT	CASSLLEGNTEAFF
TRBD1	-	TRBV9	TRBJ1-6	TGTGCCAGCAGCCCCTACTCCGGGACAGACTATAATTCACCCCTCCACTTT	CASSPYSGTDYNSPLHF
-	-	TRBV7-3	TRBJ2-3	TGTGCCAGCAGCCCACAACCCCGAGGGTGGGGTTCCGGCACAGATACGCAGTATTTT	CASSPQPRGWGSGTDTQYF
TRBD1	-	TRBV29-1	TRBJ2-7	TGCAGCGCCCGGGACAGTTTGGCCTACGAGCAGTACTTC	CSARDSLAYEQYF
TRBD2	large	TRBV7-8	TRBJ2-3	TGTGCCAGCAGCTCTTCGACTAGCTACACAGATACGCAGTATTTT	CASSSSTSYTDTQYF
-	-	TRBV9	TRBJ1-2	TGTGCCAGCAGCGCCCCCGGGGGAGGGCGCAACTATGGCTACACCTTC	CASSAPGGGRNYGYTF
TRBD2	-	TRBV9	TRBJ2-7	TGTGCCAGCAGCGTATCGGCGGGAGTTGATTACGAGCAGTACTTC	CASSVSAGVDYEQYF
-	-	TRBV5-4	TRBJ2-6	TGTGCCAGCAGCCGCTCGCAGGGCCCAAGCTCTGGGGCCAACGTCCTGACTTTC	CASSRSQGPSSGANVLTF
-	-	TRBV19	TRBJ1-6	TGTGCCAGTAGTATAAAAGGCGGGAATTCACCCCTCCACTTT	CASSIKGGNSPLHF
-	-	TRBV4-3	TRBJ2-2	TGCGCCAGCAGCCAAGTTTCAGGGGCTCCCGGGGAGCTGTTTTTT	CASSQVSGAPGELFF
TRBD2	-	TRBV5-5	TRBJ2-7	TGTGCCAGCAGCTTGGGACTAGCGACCTCCTACGAGCAGTACTTC	CASSLGLATSYEQYF